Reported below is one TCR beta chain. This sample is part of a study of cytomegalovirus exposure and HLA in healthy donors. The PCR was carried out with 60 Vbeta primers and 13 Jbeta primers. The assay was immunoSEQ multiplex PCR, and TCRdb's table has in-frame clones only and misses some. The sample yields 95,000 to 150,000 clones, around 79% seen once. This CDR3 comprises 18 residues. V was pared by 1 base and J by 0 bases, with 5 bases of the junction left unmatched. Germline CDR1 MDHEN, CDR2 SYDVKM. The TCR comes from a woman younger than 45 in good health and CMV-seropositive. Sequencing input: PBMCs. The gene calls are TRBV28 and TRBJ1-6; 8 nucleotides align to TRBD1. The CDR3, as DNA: TGTGCCAGCAGTTTATACCCCGGACAGGGCTCCTATAATTCACCCCTCCACTTT. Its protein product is CASSLYPGQGSYNSPLHF.